These 15 T cell receptor beta chains originate from one sample sequenced in a study of identical twins. TCRdb re-derived calls from the 5' RACE reads in MiXCR, one entry per CDR3 protein. Here the sample spans a few hundred thousand distinct CDR3 sequences, about 12% being singletons. These data also featured in a second study, about yellow fever vaccine responses in identical twins.

What was sequenced was CD8+ T cells sorted from blood. The receptor set was obtained from a woman under 30 in good health.

The sample holds many counts of this clonotype. This chain uses TRBV7-6 with TRBJ2-1, with D tentatively TRBD1 or TRBD2 (6 bases each). Germline CDR1 SGHVS, CDR2 FNYEAQ. Trimming removed 2 bases at V and 0 bases at J, with 23 bases between. CDR3 length equals 20 residues. CDR3 sequence (DNA): TGTGCCAGCAGCTTAAGATCTTCGGACAGTCTAGCGAGCTCCTACAATGAGCAGTTCTTC. The encoded protein is CASSLRSSDSLASSYNEQFF.

There are a few counts of this clonotype. This chain uses TRBV12-3 or TRBV12-4 with TRBJ2-2, with 8 bases lining up with TRBD2. The CDR3 has 17 residues. V lost 2 bases to trimming and J lost 0 bases; unmatched junction nucleotides: 5. The CDR3 DNA sequence: TGTGCCAGCAGTTTATACGGGAGGGCCACGAACACCGGGGAGCTGTTTTTT. Translated, it gives CASSLYGRATNTGELFF.

V gene TRBV20-1 combines with J gene TRBJ2-2, with D tentatively TRBD2 (7 bases). The CDR3 loop spans 15 amino acids. Germline V gene sequence: CDR1 DFQATT, CDR2 SNEGSKA (reference sequence). V lost 4 bases and J lost 3, with 15 bases in between. The CDR3 here is CSATPAGADTGELFF. As DNA, the CDR3 is TGCAGTGCTACTCCGGCGGGGGCCGACACCGGGGAGCTGTTTTTT.

This clonotype was counted between two and nine times. The V call is TRBV20-1, the J call TRBJ2-2; D perhaps matches TRBD2 (5 bases). CDR1 DFQATT and CDR2 SNEGSKA come from the germline V gene (reference sequence). The CDR3 consists of 15 residues. The V end was cut by 0 bases, the J end by 1 base, with 9 bases between. CDR3 sequence reads: CSARDLLENTGELFF. CDR3 sequence (DNA): TGCAGTGCTAGAGATTTACTAGAGAACACCGGGGAGCTGTTTTTT.

Many counts were recorded for this clonotype. V and J are TRBV9 and TRBJ2-3; 10 bases are shared with TRBD2. Germline V gives CDR1 SGDLS, CDR2 YYNGEE. V dropped 3 bases and J dropped 8; count of bases not matched to a gene: 9. This CDR3 region has 15 residues. CDR3 DNA: TGTGCCAGCAGCGATACTAGCGGGATTACCTCTACGCAGTATTTT. It specifies CASSDTSGITSTQYF.

The CDR3 DNA reads TGTGCCAGCAGTTTGACTACAGAGCAACTTACGGCCGAGCAGTACTTC. Its protein is CASSLTTEQLTAEQYF. The gene calls are TRBV6-5 and TRBJ2-7; a possible D gene is TRBD2 (5 bases). The CDR3 contains 16 residues. Trimming cost V 4 bases and J 6 bases, with 22 bases left between them. In germline, CDR1 is MNHEY, CDR2 SVGAGI.

This chain connects TRBV28 to TRBJ2-2; no firm D call. V lost 8 bases and J lost 5, with 12 bases in between. Germline values: CDR1 MDHEN, CDR2 SYDVKM. The CDR3 totals 13 residues. Written as DNA, the CDR3 is TGTGCCAGCCGGGTCATATTTACCGGGGAGCTGTTTTTT. Its translation is CASRVIFTGELFF.

Only a few counts were recorded for this clonotype. J is TRBJ1-4 and V is TRBV5-6; 7 bases align to TRBD1. The CDR3 runs to 16 residues. From germline, CDR1 is SGHDT and CDR2 YYEEEE. V was pared by 4 bases and J by 6 bases, with 12 bases of the junction left unmatched. CDR3 DNA sequence: TGTGCCAGCAGCGGACCCGACAGGGCCAAGGATGAAAAACTGTTTTTT. Translated, it gives CASSGPDRAKDEKLFF.

This clonotype was counted a few times. The chain couples TRBV7-3 to TRBJ2-1, with D maybe TRBD1 (6 bases). V lost 5 bases and J 2 bases, leaving 13 bases between the germline ends. Per germline, CDR1 SGHTA and CDR2 FQGTGA. The CDR3 has 15 residues. DNA for the CDR3: TGTGCCAGCAGCCCATCAGGGGTCCCCTACAATGAGCAGTTCTTC. Protein sequence: CASSPSGVPYNEQFF.

The table lists this clonotype with many counts. The chain recombines TRBV11-2 with TRBJ2-5, with D possibly TRBD1 on 6 matching bases. V was shortened by 5 bases and J by 5 bases, with 18 bases between the two germline ends. Germline assignment: CDR1 SGHAT and CDR2 FQNNGV. The CDR3 is made up of 15 amino acids. CDR3 in amino acids: CASSPAPDSQETQYF. The DNA of the CDR3 is TGTGCCAGCAGCCCCGCTCCGGACAGTCAGGAGACCCAGTACTTC.

This sequence joins TRBV7-9 and TRBJ2-3; the D gene is possibly TRBD1 (6 bases). Germline V lookup: CDR1 SEHNR, CDR2 FQNEAQ (reference sequence). This CDR3 contains 14 residues. The ends were cut back, 4 bases at V and 6 bases at J, with 14 bases in the middle. CDR3 DNA sequence: TGTGCCAGCAGCTCATATGAGGGGGTGGATACGCAGTATTTT. It yields the protein CASSSYEGVDTQYF. The full variable domain, completed using reference TRBV7-9 and TRBJ2-3, is DTGVSQNPRHKITKRGQNVTFRCDPISEHNRLYWYRQTLGQGPEFLTYFQNEAQLEKSRLLSDRFSAERPKGSFSTLEIQRTEQGDSAMYLCASSSYEGVDTQYFGPGTRLTVL.

This clonotype has just a few counts. The chain carries TRBV19 and TRBJ2-7, with TRBD1 matching 9 bases. The CDR3 covers 16 residues. The trim removed 1 base at V and 2 bases at J, leaving 6 bases unmatched. Germline CDR1 and CDR2: LNHDA and SQIVND (reference sequence). CDR3 amino acids: CASSIGTGGITYEQYF. In nucleotides, the CDR3 is TGTGCCAGTAGTATAGGCACAGGGGGCATTACCTACGAGCAGTACTTC. The whole variable domain, remainder taken from reference TRBV19 and TRBJ2-7, is DGGITQSPKYLFRKEGQNVTLSCEQNLNHDAMYWYRQDPGQGLRLIYYSQIVNDFQKGDIAEGYSVSREKKESFPLTVTSAQKNPTAFYLCASSIGTGGITYEQYFGPGTRLTVT.

This clonotype was recorded at least ten times. The gene calls are TRBV28 and TRBJ2-1; tentative D call: TRBD2 (5 bases). The germline gives CDR1 MDHEN, CDR2 SYDVKM. The V end lost 3 bases, the J end lost 4 bases, and 13 bases lay between the germline ends. This CDR3 contains 15 residues. The DNA of the CDR3 is TGTGCCAGCAGTTTGGGGATAGCGACTTACAATGAGCAGTTCTTC. It is translated as CASSLGIATYNEQFF.

In this sample, this clonotype turned up many times. The rearrangement joins TRBV20-1 to TRBJ2-7; 7 positions agree with TRBD1. The J segment lost 4 bases and the V segment lost 1 base, leaving 4 bases of the junction unmatched. CDR1 is DFQATT, CDR2 SNEGSKA, per germline (reference sequence). CDR3 size: 13 residues. The CDR3 is CSARGDRDYEQYF. For the CDR3, the DNA is TGCAGTGCTAGAGGGGACAGAGATTACGAGCAGTACTTC.

This clonotype was seen at least ten times. The rearrangement links TRBV5-5 to TRBJ2-7, with D tentatively TRBD1 (6 bases). V was clipped by 2 bases and J by 4 bases, with 13 bases between them. This CDR3 has 14 residues. CDR1 and CDR2 (germline): SGHKS, YYEKEE (reference sequence). CDR3 coding DNA: TGTGCCAGCAGCTTCGGACAGACCAGTTACGAGCAGTACTTC. Amino acid sequence: CASSFGQTSYEQYF.